This T cell receptor (beta chain) stems from a study of cytomegalovirus exposure and HLA in healthy donors. Study-wide background: One earlier analysis, a look at around 180 million T cells, found roughly 120 million unique TCR beta sequences. When 300 to 500 donors were genotyped, over 80% of them were found to fall in the Caucasian-associated ancestry cluster.

Broader study findings: TCR beta V- and J-gene trimming, according to a later analysis, was linked to a missense DCLRE1C variant.

V dropped 4 bases and J dropped 0 bases, with 7 bases sitting between them. The CDR3 runs 13 residues. The germline V gene encodes CDR1 SGHAT and CDR2 FQNNGV. As concerns this clone: Its specificity is unknown.

PCR employed 60 Vbeta and 13 Jbeta primers. TCRdb's table, derived via immunoSEQ multiplex PCR, lists solely in-frame clones and lacks some. The sample contains under 130,000 clones, roughly 80% of which appear only once. The sequence came from a female donor in good health and CMV-seropositive. Sequencing was carried out using PBMCs. V gene TRBV11-2 combines with J gene TRBJ2-7; TRBD1 is a possible D gene (6 bases). CDR3 sequence (DNA): TGTGCCAGCAGCTACAGGGTCTCCTACGAGCAGTACTTC. Protein: CASSYRVSYEQYF.